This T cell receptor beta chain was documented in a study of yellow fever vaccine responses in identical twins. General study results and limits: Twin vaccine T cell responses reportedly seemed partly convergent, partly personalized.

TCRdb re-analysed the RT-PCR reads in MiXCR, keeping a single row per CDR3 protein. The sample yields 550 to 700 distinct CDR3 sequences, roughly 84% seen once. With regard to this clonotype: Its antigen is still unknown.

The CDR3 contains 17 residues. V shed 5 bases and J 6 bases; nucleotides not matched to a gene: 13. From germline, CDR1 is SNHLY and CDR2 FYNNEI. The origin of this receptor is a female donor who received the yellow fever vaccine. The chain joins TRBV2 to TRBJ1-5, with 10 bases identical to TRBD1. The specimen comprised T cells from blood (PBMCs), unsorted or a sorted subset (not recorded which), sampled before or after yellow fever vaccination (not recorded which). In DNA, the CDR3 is TGTGCCAGCAGTACTGGGGTCCCGGGACAGGGGTTTCAGCCCCAGCATTTT. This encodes CASSTGVPGQGFQPQHF.